This record looks at one T cell receptor beta chain sequence and its context. No antigen is known for it. This sample stems from a study of CD8+ T cells in alopecia areata. Study-wide points: Tofacitinib significantly lowered scalp clonality and expanded CD8+ clones among the top 100.

This sample's treatment: oral pan-JAK inhibitor, 5-10 mg twice daily. Extracted from the samples, RNA was reverse transcribed into cDNA to serve as the sequencing template. Repertoires were generated with immunoSEQ multiplex PCR, while TCRdb's copy carries only in-frame clones and drops some. The table records about 180,000 clones, roughly half of them present only once. CDR1 GTSNPN and CDR2 SVGIG come from the germline V gene (reference sequence). V gave up 4 bases and J gave up 6 bases, with 13 bases separating them. The length of the CDR3 is 12 residues. The sample was CD8+ T cells sorted from blood, taken at week 52, from a patient treated with tofacitinib. The genes are TRBV30 and TRBJ2-7; either TRBD1 or TRBD2 may supply D (6 bases each). This TCR came from a human donor with alopecia areata. This CDR3 is CAWMRGAREQYF. The CDR3, as DNA: TGTGCCTGGATGAGGGGGGCTCGCGAGCAGTACTTC.